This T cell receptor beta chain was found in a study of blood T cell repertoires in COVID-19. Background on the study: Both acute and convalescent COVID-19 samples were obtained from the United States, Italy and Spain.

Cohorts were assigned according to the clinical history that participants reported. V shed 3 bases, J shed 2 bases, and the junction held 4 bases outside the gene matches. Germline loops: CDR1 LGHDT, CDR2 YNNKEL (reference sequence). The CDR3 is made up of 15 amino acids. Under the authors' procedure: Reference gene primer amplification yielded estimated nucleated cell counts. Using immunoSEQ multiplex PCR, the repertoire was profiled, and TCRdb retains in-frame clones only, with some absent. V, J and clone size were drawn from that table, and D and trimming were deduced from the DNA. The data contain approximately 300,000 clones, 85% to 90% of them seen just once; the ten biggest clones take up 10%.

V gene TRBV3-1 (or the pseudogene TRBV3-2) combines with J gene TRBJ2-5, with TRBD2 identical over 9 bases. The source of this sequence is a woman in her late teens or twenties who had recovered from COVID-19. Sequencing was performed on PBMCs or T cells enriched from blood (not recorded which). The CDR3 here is CASSHQAGGQETQYF. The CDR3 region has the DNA TGTGCCAGCAGCCACCAGGCGGGGGGGCAAGAGACCCAGTACTTC.